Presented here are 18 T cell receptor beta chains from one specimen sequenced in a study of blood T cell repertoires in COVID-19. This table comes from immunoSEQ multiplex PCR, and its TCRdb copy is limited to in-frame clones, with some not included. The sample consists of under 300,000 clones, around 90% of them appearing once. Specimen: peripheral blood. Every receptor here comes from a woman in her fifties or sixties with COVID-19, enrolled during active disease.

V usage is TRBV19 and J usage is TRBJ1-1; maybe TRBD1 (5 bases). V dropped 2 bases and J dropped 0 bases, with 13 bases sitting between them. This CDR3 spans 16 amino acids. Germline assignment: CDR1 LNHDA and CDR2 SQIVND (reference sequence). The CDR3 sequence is CASSIRRGLMNTEAFF. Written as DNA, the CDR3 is TGTGCCAGTAGTATAAGGCGGGGACTGATGAACACTGAAGCTTTCTTT.

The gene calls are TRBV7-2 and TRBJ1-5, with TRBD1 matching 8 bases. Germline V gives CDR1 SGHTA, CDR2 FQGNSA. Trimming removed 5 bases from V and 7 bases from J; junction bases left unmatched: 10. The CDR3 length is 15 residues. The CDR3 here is CASSPNPGQGQPQHF. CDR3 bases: TGTGCCAGCAGCCCCAACCCCGGACAGGGACAGCCCCAGCATTTT. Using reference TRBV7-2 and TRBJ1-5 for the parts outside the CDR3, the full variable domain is GAGVSQSPSNKVTEKGKDVELRCDPISGHTALYWYRQSLGQGLEFLIYFQGNSAPDKSGLPSDRFSAERTGGSVSTLTIQRTQQEDSAVYLCASSPNPGQGQPQHFGDGTRLSIL.

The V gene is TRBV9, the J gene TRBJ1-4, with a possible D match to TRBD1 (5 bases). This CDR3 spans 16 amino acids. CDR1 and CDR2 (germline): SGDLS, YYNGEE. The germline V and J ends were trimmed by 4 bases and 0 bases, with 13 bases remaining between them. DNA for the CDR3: TGTGCCAGCAGCCCCGTTGGGGGGACAACTAATGAAAAACTGTTTTTT. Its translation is CASSPVGGTTNEKLFF.

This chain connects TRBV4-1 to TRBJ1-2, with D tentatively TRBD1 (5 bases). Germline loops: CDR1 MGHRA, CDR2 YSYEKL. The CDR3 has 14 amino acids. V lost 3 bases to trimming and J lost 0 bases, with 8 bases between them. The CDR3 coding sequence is TGCGCCAGCAGCCAGGGGCCTGCTAACTATGGCTACACCTTC. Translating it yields CASSQGPANYGYTF.

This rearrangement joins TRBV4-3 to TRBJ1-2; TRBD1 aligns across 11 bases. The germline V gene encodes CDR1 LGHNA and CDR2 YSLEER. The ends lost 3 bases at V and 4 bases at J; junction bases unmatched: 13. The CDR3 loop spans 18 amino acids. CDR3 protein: CASSQAIPGQGDPYGYTF. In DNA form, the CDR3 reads TGCGCCAGCAGCCAGGCTATCCCGGGACAGGGGGATCCCTATGGCTACACCTTC.

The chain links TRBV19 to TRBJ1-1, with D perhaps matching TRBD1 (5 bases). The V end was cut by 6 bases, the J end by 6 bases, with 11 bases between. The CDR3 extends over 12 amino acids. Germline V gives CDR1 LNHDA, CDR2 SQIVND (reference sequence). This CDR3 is CASRGQGAEAFF. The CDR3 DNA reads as TGTGCCAGTAGAGGGCAAGGGGCTGAAGCTTTCTTT.

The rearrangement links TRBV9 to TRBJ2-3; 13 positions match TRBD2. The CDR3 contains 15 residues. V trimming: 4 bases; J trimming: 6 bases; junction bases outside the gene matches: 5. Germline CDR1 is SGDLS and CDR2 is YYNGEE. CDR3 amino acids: CASSTSGGAADTQYF. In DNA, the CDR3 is TGTGCCAGCAGCACTAGCGGGGGGGCCGCGGATACGCAGTATTTT.

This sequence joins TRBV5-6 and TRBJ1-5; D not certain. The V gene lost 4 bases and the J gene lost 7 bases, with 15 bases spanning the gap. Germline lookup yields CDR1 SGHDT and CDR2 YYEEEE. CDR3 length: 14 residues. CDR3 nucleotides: TGTGCCAGCAGCCCGAGGACTGGCGGGCAGCCCCAGCATTTT. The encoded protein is CASSPRTGGQPQHF.

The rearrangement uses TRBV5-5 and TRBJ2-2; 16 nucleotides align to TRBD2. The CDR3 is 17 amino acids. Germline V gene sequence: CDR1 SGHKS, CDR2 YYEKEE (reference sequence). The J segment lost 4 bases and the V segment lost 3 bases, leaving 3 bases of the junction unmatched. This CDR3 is CASSSGLAGGLTGELFF. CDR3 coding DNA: TGTGCCAGCAGCTCGGGACTAGCGGGGGGGCTCACCGGGGAGCTGTTTTTT.

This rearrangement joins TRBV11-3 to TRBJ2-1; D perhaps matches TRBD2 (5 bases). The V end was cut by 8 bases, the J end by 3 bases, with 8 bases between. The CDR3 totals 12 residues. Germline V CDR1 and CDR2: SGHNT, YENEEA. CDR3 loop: CASSGDYNEQFF. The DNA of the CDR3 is TGTGCCAGCTCCGGGGACTACAATGAGCAGTTCTTC.

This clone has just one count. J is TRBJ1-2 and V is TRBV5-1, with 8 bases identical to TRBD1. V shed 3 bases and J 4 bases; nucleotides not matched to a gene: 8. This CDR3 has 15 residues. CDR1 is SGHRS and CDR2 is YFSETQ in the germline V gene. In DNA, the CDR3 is TGCGCCAGCAGCTCAGCAGGGGGCGCCGGCTATGGCTACACCTTC. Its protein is CASSSAGGAGYGYTF.

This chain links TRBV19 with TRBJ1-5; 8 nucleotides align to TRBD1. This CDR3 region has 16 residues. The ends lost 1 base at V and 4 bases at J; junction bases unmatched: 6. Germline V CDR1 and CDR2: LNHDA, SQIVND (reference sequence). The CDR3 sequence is CASSIGAGGPNQPQHF. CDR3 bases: TGTGCCAGTAGTATAGGGGCAGGGGGCCCGAATCAGCCCCAGCATTTT.

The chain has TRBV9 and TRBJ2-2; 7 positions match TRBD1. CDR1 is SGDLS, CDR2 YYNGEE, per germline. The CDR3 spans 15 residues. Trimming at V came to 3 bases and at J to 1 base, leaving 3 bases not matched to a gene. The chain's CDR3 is CASSAGQLNTGELFF. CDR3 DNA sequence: TGTGCCAGCAGCGCGGGACAGCTGAACACCGGGGAGCTGTTTTTT.

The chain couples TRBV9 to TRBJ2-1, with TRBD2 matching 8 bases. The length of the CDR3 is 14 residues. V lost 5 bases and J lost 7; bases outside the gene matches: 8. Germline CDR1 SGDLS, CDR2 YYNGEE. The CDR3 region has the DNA TGTGCCAGCAGTCCCGTCGGGGGGGCAAATGAGCAGTTCTTC. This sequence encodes CASSPVGGANEQFF.

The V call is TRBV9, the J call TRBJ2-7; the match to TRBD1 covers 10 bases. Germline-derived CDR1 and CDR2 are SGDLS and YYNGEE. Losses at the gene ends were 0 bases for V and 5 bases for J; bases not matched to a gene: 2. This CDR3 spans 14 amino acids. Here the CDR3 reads CASSVGQGAHEQYF. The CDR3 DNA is TGTGCCAGCAGCGTAGGACAGGGGGCGCACGAGCAGTACTTC. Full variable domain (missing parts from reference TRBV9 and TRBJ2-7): DSGVTQTPKHLITATGQRVTLRCSPRSGDLSVYWYQQSLDQGLQFLIQYYNGEERAKGNILERFSAQQFPDLHSELNLSSLELGDSALYFCASSVGQGAHEQYFGPGTRLTVT.

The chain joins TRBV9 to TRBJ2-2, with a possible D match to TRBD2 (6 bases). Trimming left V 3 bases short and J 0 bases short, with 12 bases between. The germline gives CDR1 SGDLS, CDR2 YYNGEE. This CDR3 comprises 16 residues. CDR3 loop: CASSAGAGPNTGELFF. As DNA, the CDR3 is TGTGCCAGCAGCGCTGGAGCGGGCCCGAACACCGGGGAGCTGTTTTTT.

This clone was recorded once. The CDR3 DNA sequence: TGCGCCAGCAGTGAGTTTCCTCCACGGTCCGATAATGAAAAACTGTTTTTT. Translating gives CASSEFPPRSDNEKLFF. The rearrangement joins TRBV10-1 to TRBJ1-4; D is unresolved. The CDR3 spans 17 residues. Looked up from germline, CDR1 is WNHNN and CDR2 is SYGVQD (reference sequence). Trimming took off 1 base at V and 4 bases at J, with 16 bases between the two ends.

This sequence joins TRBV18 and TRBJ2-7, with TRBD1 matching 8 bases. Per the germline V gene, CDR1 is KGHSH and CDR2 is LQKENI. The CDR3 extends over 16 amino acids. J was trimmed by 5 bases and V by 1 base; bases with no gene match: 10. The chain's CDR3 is CASSPLDFGQGHEQYF. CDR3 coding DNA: TGTGCCAGCTCACCACTCGACTTCGGACAGGGCCACGAGCAGTACTTC. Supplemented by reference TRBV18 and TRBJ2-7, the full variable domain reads NAGVMQNPRHLVRRRGQEARLRCSPMKGHSHVYWYRQLPEEGLKFMVYLQKENIIDESGMPKERFSAEFPKEGPSILRIQQVVRGDSAAYFCASSPLDFGQGHEQYFGPGTRLTVT.